There are a few counts of the clone carrying this T cell receptor beta chain. The sample is drawn from a study of beta chain features in type 1 diabetes. Each sorted fraction was over 95% pure. The length of the CDR3 is 15 residues. V was clipped by 3 bases and J by 4 bases; unmatched bases: 8. The germline V gene encodes CDR1 SGHRS and CDR2 YFSETQ. The study reverse transcribed the entire isolated RNA, so it sequenced expressed TCRB transcripts. Using immunoSEQ multiplex PCR, the repertoire was profiled, and TCRdb retains in-frame clones only, with some absent. This repertoire shows hundreds of thousands of clones, roughly a sixth found once; its top ten account for 0.07% to 0.095%.

This clonotype was sampled from a young man in good health. The rearrangement links TRBV5-1 to TRBJ2-7; 9 nucleotides align to TRBD1. The sample comprised naive CD4+ T cells from blood. The DNA for the CDR3 is TGCGCCAGCAGCTCACAGGGGGCAGGATTTTACGAGCAGTACTTC. The encoded protein is CASSSQGAGFYEQYF.